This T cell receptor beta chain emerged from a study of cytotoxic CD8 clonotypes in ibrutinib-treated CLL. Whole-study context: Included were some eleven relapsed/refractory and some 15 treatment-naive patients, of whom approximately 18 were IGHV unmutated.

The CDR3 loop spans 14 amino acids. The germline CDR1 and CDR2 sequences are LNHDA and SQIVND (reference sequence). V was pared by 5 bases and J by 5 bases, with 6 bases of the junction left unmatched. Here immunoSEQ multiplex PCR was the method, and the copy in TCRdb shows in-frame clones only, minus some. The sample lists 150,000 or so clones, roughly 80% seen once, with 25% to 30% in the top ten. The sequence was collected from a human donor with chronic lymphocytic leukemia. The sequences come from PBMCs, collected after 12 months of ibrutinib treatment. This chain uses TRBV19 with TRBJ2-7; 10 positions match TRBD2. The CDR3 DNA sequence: TGTGCCAGTAGTCCCGGGACTAGCGAAGACGAGCAGTACTTC. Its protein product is CASSPGTSEDEQYF.